The present T cell receptor beta chain was sequenced within a study of CD8+CD57+ T cells in acquired aplastic anemia. The ends were cut back, 0 bases at V and 0 bases at J, with 12 bases in the middle. CDR1 DFQATT and CDR2 SNEGSKA come from the germline V gene (reference sequence). This CDR3 comprises 15 residues. Template material for TCR beta VDJ and CDR3 profiling consisted of genomic DNA. TCRdb recomputed calls from the reads with MiXCR, one row per CDR3 protein. The data hold about 250,000 distinct CDR3 sequences, with around 43% observed a single time. In its sample, this clonotype was seen many times. By flow cytometry, patients selected for sequencing had shown an expansion of CD8+CD57+ cells.

The V and J genes are TRBV20-1 and TRBJ2-7; D is ambiguous. Sequencing was done on a sample of sorted CD4+, CD8+, or CD8+CD57+ T cells (not recorded which) from PBMCs. This TCR was recovered from a human donor with aplastic anemia. This chain's CDR3 is CSARDTPPTSYEQYF. CDR3 bases: TGCAGTGCTAGAGATACCCCCCCGACCTCCTACGAGCAGTACTTC.